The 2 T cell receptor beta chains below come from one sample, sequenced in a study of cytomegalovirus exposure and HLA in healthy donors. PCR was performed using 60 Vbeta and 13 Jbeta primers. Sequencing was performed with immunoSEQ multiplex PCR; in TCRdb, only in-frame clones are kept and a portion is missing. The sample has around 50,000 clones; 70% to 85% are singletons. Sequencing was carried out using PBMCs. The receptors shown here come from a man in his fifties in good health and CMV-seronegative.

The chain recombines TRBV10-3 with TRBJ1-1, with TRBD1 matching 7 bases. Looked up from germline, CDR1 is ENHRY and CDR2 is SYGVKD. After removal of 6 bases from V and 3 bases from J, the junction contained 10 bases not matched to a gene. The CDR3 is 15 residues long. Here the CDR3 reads CAISGRQGIHTEAFF. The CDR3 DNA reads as TGTGCCATCAGCGGAAGACAGGGTATCCACACTGAAGCTTTCTTT.

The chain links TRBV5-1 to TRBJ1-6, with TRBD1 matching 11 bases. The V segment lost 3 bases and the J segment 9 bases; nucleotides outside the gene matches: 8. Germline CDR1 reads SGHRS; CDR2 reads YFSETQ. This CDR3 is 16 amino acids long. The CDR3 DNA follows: TGCGCCAGCAGCTCGGACAGGGGGCAATTAATTTCACCCCTCCACTTT. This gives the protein CASSSDRGQLISPLHF.